This T cell receptor (beta chain) was retrieved from a study of blood T cell repertoires in COVID-19. Study at large: There were acute and convalescent COVID-19 samples, and they came from the United States, Italy and Spain.

Germline lookup yields CDR1 LGHDT and CDR2 YNNKEL (reference sequence). V was trimmed by 1 base and J by 2 bases, leaving 9 bases between them. CDR3 length: 14 residues. Here immunoSEQ multiplex PCR was the method, and the copy in TCRdb shows in-frame clones only, minus some. The table records more than 200,000 clones, 70% to 90% of them present only once. Sequenced material: peripheral blood. The gene calls are TRBV3-1 (or the pseudogene TRBV3-2) and TRBJ2-7; tentative D call: TRBD1 (6 bases). This sequence originates from a woman in her 70s with active or convalescent COVID-19. The CDR3 is CASSQVGGPYEQYF. The CDR3 DNA sequence: TGTGCCAGCAGCCAAGTAGGGGGTCCCTACGAGCAGTACTTC.